The following is a TCR beta chain sequence with its context. Its antigen is undetermined. This sample is part of a study of cytomegalovirus exposure and HLA in healthy donors. Broader study findings: Within an earlier analysis, most TCR beta V segments proved productive either about 90% or about 30% of the time. Analyses of presence/absence relied on an assumption of roughly uniform sequencing depth across donors. Researchers left out some V segments, among them TRBV6-2 and TRBV6-3, as indistinguishable. Among immune exposure information, only CMV serostatus was available.

Amplification used 60 Vbeta primers and 13 Jbeta primers. Generated by immunoSEQ multiplex PCR, the TCRdb table keeps only in-frame clones and is missing some. The sample has 100,000 to 150,000 clones; roughly 82% are singletons. The CDR3 runs to 16 residues. CDR1 is MNHEY, CDR2 SMNVEV, per germline (reference sequence). The V gene lost 6 bases and the J gene lost 0 bases, with 14 bases spanning the gap. The chain has TRBV27 and TRBJ2-2, with D perhaps TRBD2 (7 bases). The receptor comes from a woman between 55 and 75 years old in good health and CMV-seropositive. Sequencing was performed on PBMCs. DNA for the CDR3: TGTGCCAGCAGGCGGGGGCAGGGAGCGAACACCGGGGAGCTGTTTTTT. Translation gives CASRRGQGANTGELFF.